This TCR beta chain is from a study of beta chain features in type 1 diabetes. The investigators reverse transcribed all of the isolated RNA, so they sequenced expressed TCRB transcripts. This table comes from immunoSEQ multiplex PCR, and its TCRdb copy is limited to in-frame clones, with some not included. The table has 400,000 to 550,000 clones, roughly 10% seen once. Sequencing input: naive CD4+ T cells from blood. The clonotype comes from a woman between 18 and 29 years old in good health.

DNA for the CDR3: TGTGCCAGCAGCGGGACACCGTATGGCTACACCTTC. Residues: CASSGTPYGYTF. The V gene is TRBV2, the J gene TRBJ1-2, with a tentative D call TRBD1 (6 bases). The germline CDR1 and CDR2 sequences are SNHLY and FYNNEI. The length of the CDR3 is 12 residues. Trimming removed 6 bases from V and 5 bases from J, with 10 bases in between.